The clone carrying this TCR beta chain was seen ten or more times. These data are taken from a study of blood T cell repertoires in COVID-19. This table comes from immunoSEQ multiplex PCR, and its TCRdb copy is limited to in-frame clones, with some not included. The sample records about 110,000 clones, roughly 84% being singletons. The CDR3 is made up of 14 amino acids. The germline V gene has CDR1 MNHEY and CDR2 SMNVEV (reference sequence). Trimming cost V 6 bases and J 1 base; bases outside gene matches: 2. The receptor comes from a woman aged 50 to 60 with acute or convalescent COVID-19. Sequencing was carried out using peripheral blood. The chain couples TRBV27 to TRBJ1-4, with 7 nucleotides matching TRBD1. CDR3 amino acids: CASRYRGTNEKLFF. The CDR3 nucleotides are TGTGCCAGCAGGTACAGGGGAACTAATGAAAAACTGTTTTTT.